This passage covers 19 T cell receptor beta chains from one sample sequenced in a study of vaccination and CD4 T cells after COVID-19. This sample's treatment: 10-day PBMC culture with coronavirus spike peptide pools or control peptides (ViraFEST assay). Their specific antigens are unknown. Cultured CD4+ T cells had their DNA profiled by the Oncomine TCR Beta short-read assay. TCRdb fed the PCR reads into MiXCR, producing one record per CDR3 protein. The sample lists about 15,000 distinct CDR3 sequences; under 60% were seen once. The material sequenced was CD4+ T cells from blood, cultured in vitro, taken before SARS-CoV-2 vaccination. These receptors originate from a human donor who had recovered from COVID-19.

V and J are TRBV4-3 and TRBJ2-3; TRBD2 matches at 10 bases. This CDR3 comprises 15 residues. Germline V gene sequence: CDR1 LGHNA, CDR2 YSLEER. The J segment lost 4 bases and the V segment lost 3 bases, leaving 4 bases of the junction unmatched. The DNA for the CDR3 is TGCGCCAGCAGCCATGGAGCGGGAGGGTCAGATACGCAGTATTTT. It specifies CASSHGAGGSDTQYF.

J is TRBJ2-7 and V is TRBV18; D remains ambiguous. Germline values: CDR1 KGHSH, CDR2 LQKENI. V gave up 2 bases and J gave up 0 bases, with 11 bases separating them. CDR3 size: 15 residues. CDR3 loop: CASSPWAKRSYEQYF. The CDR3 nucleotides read TGTGCCAGCTCACCATGGGCCAAGCGCTCCTACGAGCAGTACTTC.

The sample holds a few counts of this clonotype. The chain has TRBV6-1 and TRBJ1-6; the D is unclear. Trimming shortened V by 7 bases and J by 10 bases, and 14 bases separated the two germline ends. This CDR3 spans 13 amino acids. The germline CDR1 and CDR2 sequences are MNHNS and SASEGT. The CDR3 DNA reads TGTGCCAGCAAGGATAGGGAGGTGTCACCCCTCCACTTT. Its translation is CASKDREVSPLHF.

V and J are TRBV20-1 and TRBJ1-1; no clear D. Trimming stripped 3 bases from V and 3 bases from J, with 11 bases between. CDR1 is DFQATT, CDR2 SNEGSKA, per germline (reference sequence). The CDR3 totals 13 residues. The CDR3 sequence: CSARLGWDTEAFF. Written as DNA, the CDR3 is TGCAGTGCTAGGTTAGGGTGGGACACTGAAGCTTTCTTT.

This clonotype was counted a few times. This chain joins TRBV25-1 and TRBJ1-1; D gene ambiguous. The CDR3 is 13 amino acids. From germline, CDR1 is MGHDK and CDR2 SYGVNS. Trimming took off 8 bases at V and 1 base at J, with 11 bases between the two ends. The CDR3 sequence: CASGDRENTEAFF. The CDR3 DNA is TGTGCCAGCGGAGACCGCGAGAACACTGAAGCTTTCTTT.

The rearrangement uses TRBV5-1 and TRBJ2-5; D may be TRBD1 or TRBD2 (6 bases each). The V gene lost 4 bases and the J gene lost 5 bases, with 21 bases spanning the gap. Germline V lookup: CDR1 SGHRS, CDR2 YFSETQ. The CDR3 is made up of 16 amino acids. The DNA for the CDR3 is TGCGCCAGCAGCCCCCCGGGGGCTAGCATGGGGGAGACCCAGTACTTC. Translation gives CASSPPGASMGETQYF. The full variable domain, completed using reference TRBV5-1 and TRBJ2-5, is KAGVTQTPRYLIKTRGQQVTLSCSPISGHRSVSWYQQTPGQGLQFLFEYFSETQRNKGNFPGRFSGRQFSNSRSEMNVSTLELGDSALYLCASSPPGASMGETQYFGPGTRLLVL.

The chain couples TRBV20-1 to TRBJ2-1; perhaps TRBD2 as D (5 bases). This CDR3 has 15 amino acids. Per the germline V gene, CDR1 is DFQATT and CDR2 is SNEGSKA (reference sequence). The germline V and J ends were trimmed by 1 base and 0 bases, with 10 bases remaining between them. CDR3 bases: TGCAGTGCTAGAGCGGGAAAGAGCTCCTACAATGAGCAGTTCTTC. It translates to CSARAGKSSYNEQFF.

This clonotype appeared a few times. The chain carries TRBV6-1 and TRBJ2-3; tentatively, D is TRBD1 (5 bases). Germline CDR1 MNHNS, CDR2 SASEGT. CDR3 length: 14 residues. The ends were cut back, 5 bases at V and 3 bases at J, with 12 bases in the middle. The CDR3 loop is CASSTGDTTDTQYF. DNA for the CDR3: TGTGCCAGCAGTACAGGAGATACTACAGATACGCAGTATTTT.

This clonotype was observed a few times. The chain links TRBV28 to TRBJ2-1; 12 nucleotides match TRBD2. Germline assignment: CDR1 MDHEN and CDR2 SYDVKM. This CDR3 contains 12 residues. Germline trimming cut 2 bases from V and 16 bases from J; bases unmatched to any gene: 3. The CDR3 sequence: CASSLLAGGPFF. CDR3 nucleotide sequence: TGTGCCAGCAGTTTACTAGCGGGAGGGCCCTTCTTC.

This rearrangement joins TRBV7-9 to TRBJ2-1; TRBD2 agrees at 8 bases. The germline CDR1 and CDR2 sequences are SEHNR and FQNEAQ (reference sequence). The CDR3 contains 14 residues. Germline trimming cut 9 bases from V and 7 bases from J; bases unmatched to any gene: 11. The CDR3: CASVLAGFYNEQFF. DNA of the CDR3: TGTGCCAGTGTTTTAGCGGGGTTTTATAATGAGCAGTTCTTC.

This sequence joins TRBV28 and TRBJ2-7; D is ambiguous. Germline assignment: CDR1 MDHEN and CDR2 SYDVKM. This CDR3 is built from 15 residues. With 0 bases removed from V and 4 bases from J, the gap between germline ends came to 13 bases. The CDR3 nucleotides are TGTGCCAGCAGTTTATGGATCCAGCAAGAGTACGAGCAGTACTTC. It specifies CASSLWIQQEYEQYF.

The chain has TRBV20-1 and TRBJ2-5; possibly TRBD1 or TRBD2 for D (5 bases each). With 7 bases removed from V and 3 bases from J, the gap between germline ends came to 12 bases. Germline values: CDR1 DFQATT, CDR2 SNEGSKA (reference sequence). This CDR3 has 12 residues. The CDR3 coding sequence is TGCAGTGGGGACGTTTGGAAAGAGACCCAGTACTTC. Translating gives CSGDVWKETQYF.

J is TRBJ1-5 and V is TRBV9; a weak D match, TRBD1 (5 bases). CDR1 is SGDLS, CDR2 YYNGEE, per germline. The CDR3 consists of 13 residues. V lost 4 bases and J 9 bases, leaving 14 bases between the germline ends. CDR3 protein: CASSSTDGGPQHF. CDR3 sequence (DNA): TGTGCCAGCAGCTCCACGGATGGGGGGCCCCAGCATTTT.

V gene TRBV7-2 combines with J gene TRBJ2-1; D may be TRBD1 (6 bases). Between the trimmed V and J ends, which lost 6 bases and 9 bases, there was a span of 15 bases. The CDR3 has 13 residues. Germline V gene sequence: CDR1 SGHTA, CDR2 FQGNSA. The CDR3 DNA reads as TGTGCCAGCAGTTTGGGACAAATGCGTGAGCAGTTCTTC. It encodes CASSLGQMREQFF.

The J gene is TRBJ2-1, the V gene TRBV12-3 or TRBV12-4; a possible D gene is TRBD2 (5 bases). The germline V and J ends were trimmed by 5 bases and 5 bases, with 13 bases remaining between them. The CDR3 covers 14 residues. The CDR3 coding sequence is TGTGCCAGCAGTCGTAGGACTGGAGACAATGAGCAGTTCTTC. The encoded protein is CASSRRTGDNEQFF.

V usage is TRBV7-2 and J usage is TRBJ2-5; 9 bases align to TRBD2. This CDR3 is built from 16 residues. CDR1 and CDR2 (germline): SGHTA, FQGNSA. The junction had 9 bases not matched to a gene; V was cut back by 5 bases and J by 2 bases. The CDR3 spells CASSRTFSGSQETQYF. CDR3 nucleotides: TGTGCCAGCAGCCGGACGTTTAGCGGGAGTCAAGAGACCCAGTACTTC.

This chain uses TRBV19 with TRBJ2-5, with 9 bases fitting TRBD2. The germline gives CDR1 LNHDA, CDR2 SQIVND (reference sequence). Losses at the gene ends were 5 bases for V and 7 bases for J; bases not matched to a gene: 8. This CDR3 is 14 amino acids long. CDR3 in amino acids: CASSPGTSLGTQYF. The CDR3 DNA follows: TGTGCCAGTAGTCCTGGGACTAGCTTGGGGACCCAGTACTTC.

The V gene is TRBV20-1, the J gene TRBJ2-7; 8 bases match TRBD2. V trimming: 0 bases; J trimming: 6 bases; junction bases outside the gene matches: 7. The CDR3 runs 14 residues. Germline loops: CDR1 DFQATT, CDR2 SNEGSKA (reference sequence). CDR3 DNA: TGCAGTGCTAGAGACGTAAGCGGGAGTGGCGAGCAGTACTTC. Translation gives CSARDVSGSGEQYF.

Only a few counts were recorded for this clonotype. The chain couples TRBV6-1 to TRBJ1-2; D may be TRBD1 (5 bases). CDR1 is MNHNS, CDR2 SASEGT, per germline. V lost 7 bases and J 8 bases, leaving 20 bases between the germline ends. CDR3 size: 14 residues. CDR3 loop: CASNFGHAGGGYTF. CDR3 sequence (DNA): TGTGCCAGCAACTTCGGACACGCTGGCGGGGGCTACACCTTC.